This entry features one T cell receptor (beta chain) sequence. Its antigen is undetermined. This specimen belongs to a study of regulatory T cells in long-lasting Graves disease. Findings of the study overall: The study found lower TCR diversity in persistent Graves' patients than in newly diagnosed ones. Those with persistent disease had in common more public clonotypes (approximately 2,500) than new patients (roughly 930).

In germline, CDR1 is DFQATT, CDR2 SNEGSKA (reference sequence). Unmatched junction bases numbered 11, after V lost 5 bases and J lost 5 bases. The CDR3 loop spans 14 amino acids. Assembly of TCR beta libraries relied on iRepertoire HTBI primers together with Arm-PCR of CDR3 regions. The authors' processing: Identified segments across samples numbered more than 55 TRBV and approximately 14 TRBJ. TCRdb reanalysed the multiplex PCR reads using MiXCR and keeps one entry per CDR3 protein. TCRdb, not the original authors, processed these V and J calls. The table includes 700,000 or so distinct CDR3 sequences, about 30% detected once. The time point denotes: persistent/refractory GD, antithyroid drugs over 5 years with positive TRAb. Extracted PBMC RNA gave rise to the TCR library.

This sample comprised peripheral blood mononuclear cells (PBMCs), obtained when the disease was refractory, from a patient treated with antithyroid drugs. The sequence was obtained from a female donor with Graves disease. V and J are TRBV20-1 and TRBJ2-7, with 8 bases that match TRBD1. CDR3 sequence (DNA): TGCAGTGCTGGCTCTAGACAGGGGAGAGACGAGCAGTACTTC. Protein sequence: CSAGSRQGRDEQYF.